This TCR beta chain stems from a study of regulatory T cells in long-lasting Graves disease. iRepertoire HTBI primers and Arm-PCR of CDR3 regions built TCR beta libraries. Per the authors' pipeline: Taken together, the samples had around 60 TRBV and approximately 15 TRBJ segments identified. TCRdb reanalysed the multiplex PCR reads using MiXCR and keeps one entry per CDR3 protein. In this record, the V and J calls reflect TCRdb's handling and not the investigators' own analysis. Of about 470,000 distinct CDR3 sequences in the sample, more than 13% were seen once. Germline assignment: CDR1 SGHAT and CDR2 FQDESV (reference sequence). CDR3 size: 15 residues. Regarding the study as a whole: Accuracy may have been reduced by the small sample size.

The sample's time point: newly diagnosed GD, antithyroid drugs for less than 3 months. PBMCs provided the RNA from which the TCR library was made. The collection involved drawing around 8.5 milliliters of peripheral blood into EDTA tubes. In the case of this clonotype: Its cognate antigen is unknown.

This sample also appeared in a second study, on T cells in Graves' hyperthyroidism and ophthalmopathy. That work adds: TCR CDR3 underwent first-round RT-PCR with the HTBI primer set.

The receptor was derived from a woman in her 30s with Graves disease. This chain connects TRBV11-1 to TRBJ2-3, with D perhaps being TRBD1 or TRBD2 (7 bases each). The J call may not be correct, given that the DNA end is closer to TRBJ2-5. This specimen was peripheral blood mononuclear cells (PBMCs), taken at new diagnosis, from a patient treated with antithyroid drugs. The CDR3 bases are TGTGCCAGCAGCCAGGGGGGGGGCGGAGCGGAGACCCAGTACTTC. Its protein product is CASSQGGGGAETQYF.